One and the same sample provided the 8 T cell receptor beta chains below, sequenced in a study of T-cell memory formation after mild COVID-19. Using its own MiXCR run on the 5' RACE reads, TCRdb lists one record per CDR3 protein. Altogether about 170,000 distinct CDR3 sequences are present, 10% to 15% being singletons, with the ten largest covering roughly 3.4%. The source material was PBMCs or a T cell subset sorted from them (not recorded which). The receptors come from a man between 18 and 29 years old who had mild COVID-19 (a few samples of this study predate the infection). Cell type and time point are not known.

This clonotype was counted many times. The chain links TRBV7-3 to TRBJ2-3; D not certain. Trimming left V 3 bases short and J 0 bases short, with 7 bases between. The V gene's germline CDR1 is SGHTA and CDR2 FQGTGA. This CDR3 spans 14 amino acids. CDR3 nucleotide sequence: TGTGCCAGCAGCTTCGGGCTTAGCACAGATACGCAGTATTTT. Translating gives CASSFGLSTDTQYF.

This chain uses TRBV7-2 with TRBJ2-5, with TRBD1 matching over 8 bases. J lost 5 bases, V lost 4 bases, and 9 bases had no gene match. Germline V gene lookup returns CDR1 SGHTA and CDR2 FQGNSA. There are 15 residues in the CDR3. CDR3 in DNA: TGTGCCAGCAGCTACGACAGGGGACGGGGGGAGACCCAGTACTTC. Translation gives CASSYDRGRGETQYF.

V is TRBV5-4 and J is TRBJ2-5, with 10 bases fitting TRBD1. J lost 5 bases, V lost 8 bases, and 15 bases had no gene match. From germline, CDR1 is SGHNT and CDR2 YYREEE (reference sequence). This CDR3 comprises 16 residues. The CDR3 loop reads CASQTGGAVGEETQYF. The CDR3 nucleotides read TGTGCCAGTCAGACAGGGGGCGCGGTGGGGGAGGAGACCCAGTACTTC.

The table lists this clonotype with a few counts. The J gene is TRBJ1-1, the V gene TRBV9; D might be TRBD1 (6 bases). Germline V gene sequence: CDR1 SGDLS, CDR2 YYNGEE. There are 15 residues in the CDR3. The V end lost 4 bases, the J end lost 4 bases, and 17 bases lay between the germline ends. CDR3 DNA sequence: TGTGCCAGCAGCAAGCTACAGGGAAGCAGCACTGAAGCTTTCTTT. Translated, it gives CASSKLQGSSTEAFF.

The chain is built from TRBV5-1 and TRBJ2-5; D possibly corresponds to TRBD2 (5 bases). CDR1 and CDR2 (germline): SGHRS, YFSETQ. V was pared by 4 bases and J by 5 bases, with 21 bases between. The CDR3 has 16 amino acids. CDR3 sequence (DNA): TGCGCCAGCAGCCTATCTACCGGGATCCCTAGGGAGACCCAGTACTTC. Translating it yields CASSLSTGIPRETQYF. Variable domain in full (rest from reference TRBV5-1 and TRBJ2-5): KAGVTQTPRYLIKTRGQQVTLSCSPISGHRSVSWYQQTPGQGLQFLFEYFSETQRNKGNFPGRFSGRQFSNSRSEMNVSTLELGDSALYLCASSLSTGIPRETQYFGPGTRLLVL.

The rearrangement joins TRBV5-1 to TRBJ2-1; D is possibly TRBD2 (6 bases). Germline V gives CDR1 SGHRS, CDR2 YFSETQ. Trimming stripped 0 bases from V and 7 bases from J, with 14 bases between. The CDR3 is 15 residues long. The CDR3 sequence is CASSLVPGDLNEQFF. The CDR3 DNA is TGCGCCAGCAGCTTGGTTCCGGGGGATTTAAATGAGCAGTTCTTC.

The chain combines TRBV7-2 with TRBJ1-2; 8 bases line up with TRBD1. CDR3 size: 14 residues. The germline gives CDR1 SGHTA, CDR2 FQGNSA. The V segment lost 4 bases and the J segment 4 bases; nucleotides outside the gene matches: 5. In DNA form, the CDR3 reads TGTGCCAGCAGCTCGGGACAGGCGAGCTATGGCTACACCTTC. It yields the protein CASSSGQASYGYTF.

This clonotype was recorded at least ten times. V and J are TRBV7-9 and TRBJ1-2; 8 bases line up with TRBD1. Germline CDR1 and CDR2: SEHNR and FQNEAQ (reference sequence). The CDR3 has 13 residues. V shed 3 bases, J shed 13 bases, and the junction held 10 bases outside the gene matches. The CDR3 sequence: CASSFPGQEVCTF. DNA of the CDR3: TGTGCCAGCAGCTTTCCGGGACAGGAGGTTTGCACCTTC.